The T cell receptor (beta chain) under discussion was sequenced for a study of cytomegalovirus exposure and HLA in healthy donors. Study findings and constraints: HLA alleles were associated with some 16,000 TCR beta sequences in a later analysis at 0.05 false discovery rate.

Use of 60 Vbeta and 13 Jbeta primers characterized the PCR. Authors' analysis steps: Later reanalysis found 75 million to 100 million unique TCR beta chains, 10 million to 12 million of them shared. The repertoire was sequenced with immunoSEQ multiplex PCR; TCRdb's copy has only in-frame clones and lacks some. The V and J calls and clone size come from that table; D and trimming were worked out from the DNA. This repertoire shows roughly 70,000 clones, about 81% found once; its top ten account for roughly 12%. About this clone itself: No antigen is known for it.

The specimen was PBMCs. This clonotype was obtained from a man between 65 and 85 years old in good health and CMV-seronegative.

The CDR3 region is CASSSAEGRTGYTF. The CDR3, as DNA: TGTGCCAGCAGCTCAGCGGAGGGGCGAACTGGCTACACCTTC. The chain carries TRBV7-9 and TRBJ1-2; D possibly corresponds to TRBD1 (5 bases). CDR1 is SEHNR and CDR2 is FQNEAQ in the germline V gene (reference sequence). The CDR3 loop spans 14 amino acids. V lost 4 bases and J 7 bases, leaving 16 bases between the germline ends.